A single sample is the source of the 32 T cell receptor beta chains below, sequenced in a study of cytomegalovirus exposure and HLA in healthy donors. 13 Jbeta primers and 60 Vbeta primers were used for the PCR. TCRdb's table, derived via immunoSEQ multiplex PCR, lists solely in-frame clones and lacks some. The top ten hold around 24% of the sample, which has about 90,000 clones, about 68% seen once. The material sequenced was PBMCs. The receptors here all came from a man aged 25-45 years in good health and CMV-seropositive.

The J gene is TRBJ2-1, the V gene TRBV27; TRBD2 matches 7 bases. The CDR3 is 16 residues long. CDR1 is MNHEY, CDR2 SMNVEV, per germline (reference sequence). V trimming: 4 bases; J trimming: 2 bases; junction bases outside the gene matches: 8. The CDR3 DNA reads TGTGCCAGCAGTTCCCCGACGGGGGGTGCCTACAATGAGCAGTTCTTC. Protein: CASSSPTGGAYNEQFF.

The chain links TRBV19 to TRBJ2-1; the match to TRBD1 covers 8 bases. The CDR3 covers 15 residues. Germline V CDR1 and CDR2: LNHDA, SQIVND (reference sequence). J lost 1 base, V lost 7 bases, and 6 bases had no gene match. DNA of the CDR3: TGTGCCAGTACCCTACAGGGGGTTTCCTACAATGAGCAGTTCTTC. This encodes CASTLQGVSYNEQFF.

As for this clone: Its ends do not fully match the called genes, so a read error is possible. CDR3 DNA sequence: TGTGCCAGCAGCTTCGGGGTAAATCAGCCCCAGAATTTT. Protein: CASSFGVNQPQNF. The chain joins TRBV7-9 to TRBJ1-5; D gene ambiguous. Germline V gives CDR1 SEHNR, CDR2 FQNEAQ (reference sequence). There are 13 residues in the CDR3.

The rearrangement links TRBV19 to TRBJ1-2; tentatively, D is TRBD1 (5 bases). Trimming took off 5 bases at V and 5 bases at J, with 21 bases between the two ends. The CDR3 spans 16 residues. Germline CDR1 LNHDA, CDR2 SQIVND (reference sequence). CDR3 amino acids: CASSRGALGDSYGYTF. The CDR3 DNA reads as TGTGCCAGTAGTCGCGGGGCACTAGGAGACTCTTATGGCTACACCTTC. Based on the CDR3 plus reference TRBV19 and TRBJ1-2, the full variable domain is DGGITQSPKYLFRKEGQNVTLSCEQNLNHDAMYWYRQDPGQGLRLIYYSQIVNDFQKGDIAEGYSVSREKKESFPLTVTSAQKNPTAFYLCASSRGALGDSYGYTFGSGTRLTVV.

This clone was seen only once. DNA of the CDR3: TGTGCCAGCAGCTTGGAACAATACTCCTACAATGAGCAGTTCTTC. Its protein is CASSLEQYSYNEQFF. V usage is TRBV5-4 and J usage is TRBJ2-1; D gene uncertain. CDR1 is SGHNT, CDR2 YYREEE, per germline (reference sequence). Trimming removed 0 bases at V and 0 bases at J, with 7 bases between. This CDR3 has 15 residues.

This clone was recorded at least ten times. The rearrangement links TRBV6-5 to TRBJ2-7; 7 bases fit TRBD2. This CDR3 spans 15 amino acids. Germline V gene data show CDR1 as MNHEY and CDR2 as SVGAGI. V trimming: 0 bases; J trimming: 5 bases; junction bases outside the gene matches: 7. In nucleotides, the CDR3 is TGTGCCAGCAGTTACTCCCAGCGGGAAACTCACGAGCAGTACTTC. As protein: CASSYSQRETHEQYF.

This clone showed up just a few times. The chain combines TRBV7-2 with TRBJ1-5; 10 bases fit TRBD1. The germline gives CDR1 SGHTA, CDR2 FQGNSA. The CDR3 is 16 residues long. After removal of 3 bases from V and 3 bases from J, the junction contained 5 bases not matched to a gene. The CDR3 region has the DNA TGTGCCAGCAGCTTCATGGGACAGGGGAACAATCAGCCCCAGCATTTT. Encoded protein: CASSFMGQGNNQPQHF.

The chain couples TRBV7-2 to TRBJ2-2, with D possibly matching TRBD1 (6 bases). V lost 4 bases, J lost 3 bases, and 18 bases lay in between. CDR1 and CDR2 (germline): SGHTA, FQGNSA. This CDR3 spans 17 amino acids. CDR3: CASSSQSLQGYTGELFF. The CDR3 DNA is TGTGCCAGCAGCTCGCAGTCTCTACAGGGATACACCGGGGAGCTGTTTTTT. The complete variable domain, with remaining parts taken from reference TRBV7-2 and TRBJ2-2, reads GAGVSQSPSNKVTEKGKDVELRCDPISGHTALYWYRQSLGQGLEFLIYFQGNSAPDKSGLPSDRFSAERTGGSVSTLTIQRTQQEDSAVYLCASSSQSLQGYTGELFFGEGSRLTVL.

There are a few counts of this clone. The rearrangement links TRBV13 to TRBJ1-4, with 8 bases lining up with TRBD1. The germline gives CDR1 PRHDT, CDR2 FYEKMQ (reference sequence). This CDR3 has 14 amino acids. J lost 8 bases, V lost 5 bases, and 7 bases had no gene match. CDR3 in DNA: TGTGCCAGCAGCCCCTGGACAGGGCGAGAAAAACTGTTTTTT. Its translation: CASSPWTGREKLFF.

V is TRBV5-4 and J is TRBJ1-1; D remains unclear. V shed 9 bases and J shed 8 bases, with 14 bases lying between them. Germline lookup yields CDR1 SGHNT and CDR2 YYREEE (reference sequence). The CDR3 contains 11 residues. The CDR3 region is CATYGFGEAFF. The CDR3 DNA sequence: TGTGCCACCTACGGGTTCGGGGAAGCTTTCTTT.

This chain uses TRBV30 with TRBJ1-6, with D perhaps matching TRBD1 (5 bases). The CDR3 spans 15 residues. Between the trimmed V and J ends, which lost 0 bases and 8 bases, there was a span of 14 bases. The germline gives CDR1 GTSNPN, CDR2 SVGIG (reference sequence). CDR3 coding DNA: TGTGCCTGGAGTGTAGGCCGGGGAGGGGATTCACCCCTCCACTTT. Translation gives CAWSVGRGGDSPLHF.

The rearrangement links TRBV9 to TRBJ2-1; 9 bases align to TRBD2. The length of the CDR3 is 20 residues. Germline V gives CDR1 SGDLS, CDR2 YYNGEE. With V trimmed by 1 base and J by 0 bases, 14 bases remained unmatched. The chain's CDR3 is CASSVWGTSLFFVSYNEQFF. In DNA, the CDR3 is TGTGCCAGCAGCGTATGGGGGACTAGCTTATTTTTTGTCTCCTACAATGAGCAGTTCTTC.

V usage is TRBV5-3 and J usage is TRBJ2-3; TRBD2 is a possible D gene (5 bases). TRBV5-3 is reported as an ORF; its role is uncertain. Trimming removed 10 bases at V and 5 bases at J, with 14 bases between. The CDR3 contains 12 residues. The CDR3 spells CAPEGQRDTQYF. CDR3 bases: TGTGCCCCCGAGGGCCAACGAGATACGCAGTATTTT.

V is TRBV5-6 and J is TRBJ2-2; 12 positions match TRBD2. This CDR3 is built from 17 residues. J was trimmed by 2 bases and V by 1 base; bases with no gene match: 3. Germline-derived CDR1 and CDR2 are SGHDT and YYEEEE. CDR3 coding DNA: TGTGCCAGCAGCTTGACCGGACTAGCGGGAAACACCGGGGAGCTGTTTTTT. Its translation is CASSLTGLAGNTGELFF.

V gene TRBV6-6 combines with J gene TRBJ2-7, with D perhaps TRBD1 (6 bases). CDR3 size: 15 residues. Germline V CDR1 and CDR2: MNHNY, SVGAGI (reference sequence). Between the trimmed V and J ends, which lost 6 bases and 7 bases, there was a span of 22 bases. This CDR3 reads CASRSPGTFIPEQYF. Here the CDR3 DNA reads TGTGCCAGCAGAAGTCCCGGGACATTTATTCCGGAGCAGTACTTC.

The gene calls are TRBV6-5 and TRBJ2-7; D is undetermined. CDR1 is MNHEY and CDR2 is SVGAGI in the germline V gene. V lost 4 bases to trimming and J lost 3 bases, with 10 bases between them. The CDR3 is 13 amino acids. The CDR3 is CASSFTPSYEQYF. Written as DNA, the CDR3 is TGTGCCAGCAGTTTCACACCCAGCTACGAGCAGTACTTC.

The chain carries TRBV7-6 and TRBJ1-1; D is possibly TRBD1 (5 bases). V shed 2 bases and J shed 2 bases, with 24 bases lying between them. Germline V gene sequence: CDR1 SGHVS, CDR2 FNYEAQ. The CDR3 sequence is 19 residues long. As DNA, the CDR3 is TGTGCCAGCAGCTTATGGGCCCCTGAGGCAGGGAGGGCAAACACTGAAGCTTTCTTT. Translated: CASSLWAPEAGRANTEAFF.

J is TRBJ2-3 and V is TRBV5-4; a weak D match, TRBD2 (5 bases). The CDR3 has 16 residues. Trimming shortened V by 5 bases and J by 5 bases, and 21 bases separated the two germline ends. Germline CDR1 SGHNT, CDR2 YYREEE (reference sequence). The CDR3 loop reads CASSPDLAYEGDTQYF. CDR3 bases: TGTGCCAGCAGTCCCGATTTGGCCTATGAGGGAGATACGCAGTATTTT.

CDR3 DNA: TGTGCCAGCAACAACAGGGGGTATGGATCTGAAGCTTTCTTT. As protein: CASNNRGYGSEAFF. The chain links TRBV7-9 to TRBJ1-1; 8 nucleotides line up with TRBD1. The CDR3 covers 14 residues. V shed 7 bases and J 6 bases; nucleotides not matched to a gene: 10. CDR1 SEHNR and CDR2 FQNEAQ come from the germline V gene (reference sequence).

The chain recombines TRBV20-1 with TRBJ1-1; D gene uncertain. V dropped 5 bases and J dropped 1 base, with 5 bases sitting between them. Germline CDR1 and CDR2: DFQATT and SNEGSKA (reference sequence). CDR3 length: 11 residues. The CDR3 loop reads CSAPGNTEAFF. CDR3 DNA: TGCAGTGCTCCGGGGAACACTGAAGCTTTCTTT.

The CDR3 DNA sequence: TGTGCCTGGGGTGACATTCAAGAGACCCAGTACTTC. This encodes CAWGDIQETQYF. The V gene is TRBV30, the J gene TRBJ2-5; D not certain. Trimming left V 5 bases short and J 2 bases short, with 9 bases between. The V gene's germline CDR1 is GTSNPN and CDR2 SVGIG (reference sequence). This CDR3 comprises 12 residues.

The rearrangement links TRBV7-6 to TRBJ1-5; no firm D call. The germline V gene has CDR1 SGHVS and CDR2 FNYEAQ. Trimming took 3 bases from V and 0 from J, leaving 6 bases between them. This CDR3 region has 14 residues. CDR3 region: CASSFGDSNQPQHF. CDR3 nucleotide sequence: TGTGCCAGCAGCTTCGGTGATAGCAATCAGCCCCAGCATTTT. The full variable domain, with the rest looked up from reference TRBV7-6 and TRBJ1-5, is GAGVSQSPRYKVTKRGQDVALRCDPISGHVSLYWYRQALGQGPEFLTYFNYEAQQDKSGLPNDRFSAERPEGSISTLTIQRTEQRDSAMYRCASSFGDSNQPQHFGDGTRLSIL.

The chain joins TRBV28 to TRBJ1-1; D remains unclear. V lost 1 base and J lost 8, with 11 bases in between. Looked up from germline, CDR1 is MDHEN and CDR2 is SYDVKM. CDR3 length equals 13 residues. Here the CDR3 reads CASSLFNREEAFF. For the CDR3, the DNA is TGTGCCAGCAGTTTATTTAACCGGGAGGAAGCTTTCTTT.

This sequence joins TRBV7-3 and TRBJ1-4; D is perhaps TRBD1 (6 bases). The CDR3 spans 15 residues. The V gene's germline CDR1 is SGHTA and CDR2 FQGTGA. V was clipped by 4 bases and J by 4 bases, with 13 bases between them. The CDR3: CASSSSGGRNEKLFF. CDR3 coding DNA: TGTGCCAGCAGCTCCTCGGGGGGGCGTAATGAAAAACTGTTTTTT.

This chain connects TRBV7-9 to TRBJ1-4, with 10 nucleotides matching TRBD1. Germline V CDR1 and CDR2: SEHNR, FQNEAQ (reference sequence). J was trimmed by 3 bases and V by 5 bases; bases with no gene match: 3. The CDR3 is 15 amino acids. The CDR3 reads CASSRTGGANEKLFF. As DNA, the CDR3 is TGTGCCAGCAGCCGGACAGGGGGGGCTAATGAAAAACTGTTTTTT.

The V and J genes are TRBV27 and TRBJ2-7; TRBD2 matches at 7 bases. The V and J ends lost 4 bases and 8 bases, in that order; junction bases with no gene match: 8. Germline CDR1 is MNHEY and CDR2 is SMNVEV (reference sequence). This CDR3 has 13 amino acids. The CDR3 region has the DNA TGTGCCAGCAGTTGGGGGGGAGTAGGTCAGCAGTACTTC. It yields the protein CASSWGGVGQQYF.

V and J are TRBV7-3 and TRBJ2-7, with TRBD2 matching over 13 bases. The CDR3 extends over 14 amino acids. Germline values: CDR1 SGHTA, CDR2 FQGTGA. Trimming at V came to 3 bases and at J to 6 bases, leaving 2 bases not matched to a gene. The CDR3 nucleotides are TGTGCCAGCAGCTTGGGGACTAGCGGGACCGAGCAGTACTTC. Amino acid sequence: CASSLGTSGTEQYF.

The rearrangement links TRBV5-6 to TRBJ2-5, with TRBD1 matching 8 bases. The ends lost 4 bases at V and 2 bases at J; junction bases unmatched: 7. CDR3 length: 15 residues. Germline V gene lookup returns CDR1 SGHDT and CDR2 YYEEEE. CDR3 in amino acids: CASSTGQGYQETQYF. The CDR3 DNA follows: TGTGCCAGCAGCACCGGACAGGGTTATCAAGAGACCCAGTACTTC.

The chain uses TRBV2 and TRBJ1-1, with 10 bases fitting TRBD1. In germline, CDR1 is SNHLY, CDR2 FYNNEI. The CDR3 runs to 14 residues. Trimming removed 4 bases from V and 3 bases from J; junction bases left unmatched: 2. CDR3 residues: CASSGQGAHTEAFF. CDR3 sequence (DNA): TGTGCCAGCAGTGGACAGGGGGCGCACACTGAAGCTTTCTTT.

V is TRBV5-1 and J is TRBJ1-1; weak D call: TRBD1 (5 bases). V lost 1 base and J 1 base, leaving 11 bases between the germline ends. This CDR3 has 15 amino acids. The germline V gene has CDR1 SGHRS and CDR2 YFSETQ. The CDR3 sequence: CASSLSNGGNTEAFF. The DNA of the CDR3 is TGCGCCAGCAGCTTGTCCAACGGGGGGAACACTGAAGCTTTCTTT.

The gene calls are TRBV6-5 and TRBJ2-1; tentatively, D is TRBD2 (6 bases). The CDR3 contains 16 residues. Trimming pared 0 bases from V and 1 base from J, leaving 10 bases between. The germline gives CDR1 MNHEY, CDR2 SVGAGI. The CDR3 DNA reads TGTGCCAGCAGTTACTCGCTGGCGGGGTCCTACAATGAGCAGTTCTTC. Translated: CASSYSLAGSYNEQFF.

The chain is built from TRBV25-1 and TRBJ1-2; D is uncertain. This CDR3 comprises 13 residues. V lost 2 bases and J lost 6, with 10 bases in between. Germline V gives CDR1 MGHDK, CDR2 SYGVNS. The CDR3 coding sequence is TGTGCCAGCAGTGAAACACAGATGGATGGCTACACCTTC. Its protein is CASSETQMDGYTF.